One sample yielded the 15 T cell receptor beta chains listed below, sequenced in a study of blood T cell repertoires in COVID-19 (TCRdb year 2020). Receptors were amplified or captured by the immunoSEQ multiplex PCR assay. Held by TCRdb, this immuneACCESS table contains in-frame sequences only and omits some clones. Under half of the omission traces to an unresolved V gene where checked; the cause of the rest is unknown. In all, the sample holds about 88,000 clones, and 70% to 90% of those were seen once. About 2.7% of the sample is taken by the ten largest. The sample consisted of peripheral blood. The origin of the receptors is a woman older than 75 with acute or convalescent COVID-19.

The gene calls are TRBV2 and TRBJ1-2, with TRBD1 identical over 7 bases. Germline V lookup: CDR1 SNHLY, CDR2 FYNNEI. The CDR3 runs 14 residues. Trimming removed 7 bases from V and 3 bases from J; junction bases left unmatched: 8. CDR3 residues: CASKDRSEDYGYTF. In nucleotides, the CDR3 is TGTGCCAGCAAGGACAGGAGTGAGGACTATGGCTACACCTTC.

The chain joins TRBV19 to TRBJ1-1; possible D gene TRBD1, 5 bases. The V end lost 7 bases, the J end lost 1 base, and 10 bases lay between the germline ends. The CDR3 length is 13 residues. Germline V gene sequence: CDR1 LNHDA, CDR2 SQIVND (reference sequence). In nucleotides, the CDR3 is TGTGCCAGTATGTCAGGGTGGAACACTGAAGCTTTCTTT. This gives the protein CASMSGWNTEAFF. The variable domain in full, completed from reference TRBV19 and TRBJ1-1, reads DGGITQSPKYLFRKEGQNVTLSCEQNLNHDAMYWYRQDPGQGLRLIYYSQIVNDFQKGDIAEGYSVSREKKESFPLTVTSAQKNPTAFYLCASMSGWNTEAFFGQGTRLTVV.

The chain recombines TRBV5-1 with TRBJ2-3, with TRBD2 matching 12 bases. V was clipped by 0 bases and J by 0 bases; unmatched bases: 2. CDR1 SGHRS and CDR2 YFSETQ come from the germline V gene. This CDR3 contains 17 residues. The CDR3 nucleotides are TGCGCCAGCAGCTTGGCTAGCGGGGGGGGAAGCACAGATACGCAGTATTTT. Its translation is CASSLASGGGSTDTQYF.

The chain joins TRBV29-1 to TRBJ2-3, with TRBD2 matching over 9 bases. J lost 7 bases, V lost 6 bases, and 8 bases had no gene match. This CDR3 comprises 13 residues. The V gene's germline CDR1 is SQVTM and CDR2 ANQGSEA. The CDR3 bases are TGCAGCGTGGGGGGGAGCGGGAGGCATACGCAGTATTTT. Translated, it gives CSVGGSGRHTQYF.

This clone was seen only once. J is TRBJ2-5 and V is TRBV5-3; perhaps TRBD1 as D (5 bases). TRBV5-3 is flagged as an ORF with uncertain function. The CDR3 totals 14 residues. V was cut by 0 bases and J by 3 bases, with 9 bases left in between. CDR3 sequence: CARSLETAKETQYF. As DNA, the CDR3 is TGTGCCAGAAGCTTGGAGACAGCGAAAGAGACCCAGTACTTC.

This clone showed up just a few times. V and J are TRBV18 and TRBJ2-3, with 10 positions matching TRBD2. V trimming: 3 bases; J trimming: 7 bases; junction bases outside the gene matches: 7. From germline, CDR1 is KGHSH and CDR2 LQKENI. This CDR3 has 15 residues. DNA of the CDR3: TGTGCCAGCTCACCGAGCGGGGGGGCCTCGAATACGCAGTATTTT. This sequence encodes CASSPSGGASNTQYF.

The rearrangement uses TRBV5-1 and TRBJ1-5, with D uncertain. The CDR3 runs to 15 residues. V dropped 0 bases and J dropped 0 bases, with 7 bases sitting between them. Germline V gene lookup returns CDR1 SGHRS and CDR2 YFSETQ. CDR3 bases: TGCGCCAGCAGCTTGGGAACAAATAGCAATCAGCCCCAGCATTTT. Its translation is CASSLGTNSNQPQHF.

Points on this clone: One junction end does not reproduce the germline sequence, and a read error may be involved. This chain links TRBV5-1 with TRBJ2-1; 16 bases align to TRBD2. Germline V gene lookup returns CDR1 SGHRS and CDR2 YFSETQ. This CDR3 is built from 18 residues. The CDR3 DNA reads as TGCCCCAGCAGCTTGCGGGGACTAGCGGGGGGGTCCTACAATGAGCAGTTCTTC. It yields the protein CPSSLRGLAGGSYNEQFF.

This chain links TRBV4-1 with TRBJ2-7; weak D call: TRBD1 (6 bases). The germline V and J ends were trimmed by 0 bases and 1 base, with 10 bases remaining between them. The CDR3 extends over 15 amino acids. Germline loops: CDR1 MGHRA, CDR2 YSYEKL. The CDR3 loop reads CASSQDLTGSYEQYF. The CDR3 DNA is TGCGCCAGCAGCCAAGATCTTACAGGGTCCTACGAGCAGTACTTC.

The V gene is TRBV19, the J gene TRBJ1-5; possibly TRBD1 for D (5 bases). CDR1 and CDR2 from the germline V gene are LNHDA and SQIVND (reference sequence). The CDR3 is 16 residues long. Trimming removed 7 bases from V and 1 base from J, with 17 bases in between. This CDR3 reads CASIRRGDGSNQPQHF. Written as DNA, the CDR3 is TGTGCCAGTATCCGCCGGGGGGACGGGAGCAATCAGCCCCAGCATTTT.

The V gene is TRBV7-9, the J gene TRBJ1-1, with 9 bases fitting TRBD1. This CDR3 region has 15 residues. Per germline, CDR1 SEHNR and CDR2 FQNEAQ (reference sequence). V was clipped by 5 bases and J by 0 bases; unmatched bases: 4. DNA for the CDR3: TGTGCCAGCAGCCCAAACAGGGGGCTGAACACTGAAGCTTTCTTT. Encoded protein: CASSPNRGLNTEAFF.

CDR3 sequence: CASSPLSDRGYYGYTF. CDR3 coding DNA: TGTGCCAGCTCACCCCTATCGGACAGGGGATACTATGGCTACACCTTC. This chain uses TRBV18 with TRBJ1-2, with 9 bases identical to TRBD1. With V trimmed by 3 bases and J by 3 bases, 8 bases remained unmatched. The germline V gene has CDR1 KGHSH and CDR2 LQKENI. The CDR3 runs to 16 residues. The entire variable domain, with the rest obtained from reference TRBV18 and TRBJ1-2, is as follows: NAGVMQNPRHLVRRRGQEARLRCSPMKGHSHVYWYRQLPEEGLKFMVYLQKENIIDESGMPKERFSAEFPKEGPSILRIQQVVRGDSAAYFCASSPLSDRGYYGYTFGSGTRLTVV.

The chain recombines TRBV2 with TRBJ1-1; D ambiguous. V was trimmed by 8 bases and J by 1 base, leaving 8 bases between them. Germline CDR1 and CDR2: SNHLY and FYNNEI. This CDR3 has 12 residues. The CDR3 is CASPTWNTEAFF. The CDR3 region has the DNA TGTGCCAGCCCGACTTGGAACACTGAAGCTTTCTTT.

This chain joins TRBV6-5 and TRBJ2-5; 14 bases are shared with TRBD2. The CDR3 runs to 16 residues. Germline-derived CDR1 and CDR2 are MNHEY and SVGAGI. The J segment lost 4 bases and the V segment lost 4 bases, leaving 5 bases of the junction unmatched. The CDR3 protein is CASSWGTSGRTETQYF. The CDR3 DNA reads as TGTGCCAGCAGTTGGGGGACTAGCGGGAGAACAGAGACCCAGTACTTC.

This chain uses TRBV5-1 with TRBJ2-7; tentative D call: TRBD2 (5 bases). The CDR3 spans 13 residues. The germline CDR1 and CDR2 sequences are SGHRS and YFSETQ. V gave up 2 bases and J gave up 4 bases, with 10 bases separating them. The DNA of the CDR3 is TGCGCCAGCAGCTTCGACGGGGTTTACGAGCAGTACTTC. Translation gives CASSFDGVYEQYF.